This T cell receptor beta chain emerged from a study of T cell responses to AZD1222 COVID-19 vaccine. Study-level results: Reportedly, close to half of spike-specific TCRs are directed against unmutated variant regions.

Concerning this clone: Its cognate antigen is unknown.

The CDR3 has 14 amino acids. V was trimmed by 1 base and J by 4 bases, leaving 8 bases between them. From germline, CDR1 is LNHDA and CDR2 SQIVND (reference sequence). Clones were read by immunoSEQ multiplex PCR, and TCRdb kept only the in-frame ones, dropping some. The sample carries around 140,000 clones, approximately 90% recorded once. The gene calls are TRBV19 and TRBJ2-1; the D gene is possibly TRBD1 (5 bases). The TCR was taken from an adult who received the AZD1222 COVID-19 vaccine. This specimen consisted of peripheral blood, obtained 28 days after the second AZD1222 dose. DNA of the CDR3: TGTGCCAGTAGTATAGTGGGGCTTTACAATGAGCAGTTCTTC. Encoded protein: CASSIVGLYNEQFF.